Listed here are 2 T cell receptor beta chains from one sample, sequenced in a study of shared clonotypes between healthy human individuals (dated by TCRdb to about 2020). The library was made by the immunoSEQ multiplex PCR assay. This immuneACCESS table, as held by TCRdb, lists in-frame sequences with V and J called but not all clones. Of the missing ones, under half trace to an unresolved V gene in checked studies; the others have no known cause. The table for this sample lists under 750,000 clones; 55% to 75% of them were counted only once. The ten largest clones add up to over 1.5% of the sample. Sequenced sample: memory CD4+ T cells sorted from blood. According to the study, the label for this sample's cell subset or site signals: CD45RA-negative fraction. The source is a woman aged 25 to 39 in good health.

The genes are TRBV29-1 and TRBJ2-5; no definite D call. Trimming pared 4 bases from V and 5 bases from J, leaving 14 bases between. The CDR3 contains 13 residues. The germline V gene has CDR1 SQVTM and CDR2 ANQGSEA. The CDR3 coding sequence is TGCAGCGTTGTGGTAGAGGCAATGGAGACCCAGTACTTC. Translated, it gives CSVVVEAMETQYF.

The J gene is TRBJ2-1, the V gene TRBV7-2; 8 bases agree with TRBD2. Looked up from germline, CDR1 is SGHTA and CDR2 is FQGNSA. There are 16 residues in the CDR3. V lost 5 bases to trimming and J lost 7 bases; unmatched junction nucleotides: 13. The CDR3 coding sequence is TGTGCCAGCAGCCCCGACCCCAGCGGGAGTCGAAATGAGCAGTTCTTC. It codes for CASSPDPSGSRNEQFF.